One T cell receptor (beta chain) is described in this entry. Its antigen is as yet unknown. The primer mix had 52 TRBV and 13 TRBJ primers. Some clones are missing from TCRdb's copy, which holds only in-frame ones; the method was immunoSEQ multiplex PCR. This table holds nearly 30,000 clones, about 90% found once. A couple of CD3G-deficient patients had more severe autoimmunity; all had some. Patients aged 2 to 39 years had fewer naive T cells. Sorting split CD4+ cells into CD25-high CD127-low Tregs and CD25-low CD127-high conventional T cells. The sample belongs to a study of regulatory T cells. Study results and caveats: In patients, unique TRB V-J pairs were restricted and V/J usage skewed, especially in Tregs. Hydrophobic residues at CDR3 positions 6 and 7 were enriched in conventional CD4+ T cells of CD3G-deficient patients.

Germline CDR1 is PRHDT and CDR2 is FYEKMQ (reference sequence). This CDR3 comprises 14 residues. The V gene lost 0 bases and the J gene lost 5 bases, with 11 bases spanning the gap. The chain has TRBV13 and TRBJ2-7; D unclear. The receptor's source is a person under 35 with CD3G deficiency. Sequenced: conventional CD4+ T cells sorted from blood. Here the CDR3 DNA reads TGTGCCAGCAGCTTAGGGGGCCGTATGGACGAGCAGTACTTC. Translating it yields CASSLGGRMDEQYF.